This T cell receptor (beta chain) was found in a study of cytomegalovirus exposure and HLA in healthy donors. As concerns this clone: The target antigen is unknown.

Primers included in the PCR were 60 Vbeta and 13 Jbeta primers. The protocol was immunoSEQ multiplex PCR, while the TCRdb copy is restricted to in-frame clones and leaves out a portion. Of roughly 120,000 clones in the sample, approximately 81% are singletons; the top ten hold around 2.3%. Germline V gene data show CDR1 as LNHDA and CDR2 as SQIVND (reference sequence). CDR3 length: 13 amino acids. Trimming took off 3 bases at V and 6 bases at J, with 10 bases between the two ends. Study-level findings and limits: An ancestry cluster, one associated with Asian ancestry, reportedly showed fewer N-insertions than the roughly 610-donor mean in a later analysis. Relative to equally common others, HLA-associated TCR beta chains showed greater clonal expansion in a later analysis.

Sequencing used PBMCs. The chain uses TRBV19 and TRBJ2-3; D is unclear. The TCR sequence derives from a woman in her thirties or forties in good health and CMV-seronegative. DNA for the CDR3: TGTGCCAGTAGTATGGCGGTCGCGGATACGCAGTATTTT. Its translation is CASSMAVADTQYF.